One and the same sample provided the 14 T cell receptor beta chains below, sequenced in a study of T cells in Graves' hyperthyroidism and ophthalmopathy. Amplification of TCR beta CDR3 regions used RNA as the template. Researchers ran a first-round RT-PCR on the TCR CDR3 using the HTBI primer set. TCRdb ran MiXCR on the multiplex PCR reads and lists one entry per CDR3 protein. The data show roughly 500,000 distinct CDR3 sequences, over 45% seen once. The sample was peripheral blood or thyroid tissue (not recorded which). The receptors originated from an adult woman with Graves' disease, either hyperthyroidism or ophthalmopathy (not recorded which).

This clonotype was detected a few times. V usage is TRBV6-5 and J usage is TRBJ1-5; 7 nucleotides line up with TRBD1. This CDR3 contains 15 residues. After removal of 5 bases from V and 7 bases from J, the junction contained 11 bases not matched to a gene. Germline values: CDR1 MNHEY, CDR2 SVGAGI. CDR3 in DNA: TGTGCCAGCAGTACCGTCGAAGGGGGCTACCAGCCCCAGCATTTT. Translation: CASSTVEGGYQPQHF.

The chain uses TRBV18 and TRBJ1-1, with a tentative D call TRBD1 (5 bases). The CDR3 loop spans 13 amino acids. CDR1 KGHSH and CDR2 LQKENI come from the germline V gene. The V end was cut by 6 bases, the J end by 4 bases, with 12 bases between. The CDR3 DNA sequence: TGTGCCAGCTCGTCAGGGAGGGCCACTGAAGCTTTCTTT. Translation gives CASSSGRATEAFF.

This clonotype was counted many times. The chain joins TRBV6-2 or TRBV6-3 to TRBJ1-2; D might be TRBD1 (6 bases). The CDR3 covers 12 residues. V was pared by 7 bases and J by 4 bases, with 10 bases between. The germline CDR1 and CDR2 sequences are MNHEY and SVGEGT. CDR3 sequence reads: CASNGQTYGYTF. The DNA for the CDR3 is TGTGCCAGCAACGGACAGACCTATGGCTACACCTTC.

The chain carries TRBV28 and TRBJ2-5; a weak D match, TRBD1 (6 bases). There are 14 residues in the CDR3. The V gene lost 4 bases and the J gene lost 1 base, with 10 bases spanning the gap. Germline V gives CDR1 MDHEN, CDR2 SYDVKM. CDR3: CASSSGTPQETQYF. CDR3 in DNA: TGTGCCAGCAGTTCCGGGACACCCCAAGAGACCCAGTACTTC.

V gene TRBV3-1 combines with J gene TRBJ1-2; 7 nucleotides align to TRBD1. Germline loops: CDR1 LGHDT, CDR2 YNNKEL (reference sequence). The CDR3 covers 14 residues. V was pared by 4 bases and J by 7 bases, with 9 bases of the junction left unmatched. The CDR3 sequence: CASSRSGQLFGYTF. CDR3 DNA: TGTGCCAGCAGCCGGTCGGGACAGTTGTTTGGCTACACCTTC.

The V call is TRBV7-9, the J call TRBJ1-2, with 8 bases fitting TRBD1. Germline V lookup: CDR1 SEHNR, CDR2 FQNEAQ (reference sequence). The CDR3 spans 14 residues. V lost 5 bases and J lost 10; bases outside the gene matches: 12. This CDR3 is CASSPGQGLTIYTF. CDR3 DNA sequence: TGTGCCAGCAGCCCTGGACAGGGACTAACTATCTACACCTTC.

The chain links TRBV6-5 to TRBJ1-1; D is undetermined. This CDR3 is 14 amino acids long. Germline V gene sequence: CDR1 MNHEY, CDR2 SVGAGI. The ends were cut back, 10 bases at V and 1 base at J, with 16 bases in the middle. The chain's CDR3 is CAILGTNSNTEAFF. The CDR3 DNA follows: TGTGCCATCCTTGGTACAAACTCGAACACTGAAGCTTTCTTT.

The rearrangement links TRBV20-1 to TRBJ2-5; 9 bases are a match to TRBD2. The CDR3 is made up of 19 amino acids. Per germline, CDR1 DFQATT and CDR2 SNEGSKA (reference sequence). With V trimmed by 6 bases and J by 1 base, 21 bases remained unmatched. The CDR3, as DNA: TGCAGTGCCGATTCCTGGGATGAGGCGGCGGGAGGGATCCAAGAGACCCAGTACTTC. It is translated as CSADSWDEAAGGIQETQYF.

The table lists this clonotype with a few counts. The chain is built from TRBV10-3 and TRBJ1-5; 7 bases fit TRBD1. The germline gives CDR1 ENHRY, CDR2 SYGVKD. The CDR3 spans 12 residues. V was clipped by 10 bases and J by 7 bases; unmatched bases: 7. CDR3: CATQGGGQPQHF. CDR3 in DNA: TGTGCCACGCAGGGGGGAGGGCAGCCCCAGCATTTT.

This clonotype appeared a few times. The gene calls are TRBV7-9 and TRBJ2-1; D not resolved. Looked up from germline, CDR1 is SEHNR and CDR2 is FQNEAQ (reference sequence). The CDR3 runs 13 residues. V was clipped by 5 bases and J by 9 bases, with 14 bases between them. CDR3 DNA sequence: TGTGCCAGCAGCCTCGGCAGCCAGGCTGAGCAGTTCTTC. This encodes CASSLGSQAEQFF.

The chain recombines TRBV7-8 with TRBJ1-1, with 10 nucleotides matching TRBD1. V lost 9 bases to trimming and J lost 5 bases; unmatched junction nucleotides: 6. The CDR3 loop spans 13 amino acids. The germline V gene has CDR1 SGHVS and CDR2 FQNEAQ. CDR3 amino acids: CASTGTGETEAFF. As DNA, the CDR3 is TGTGCCAGTACCGGGACAGGGGAAACTGAAGCTTTCTTT.

V usage is TRBV7-2 and J usage is TRBJ1-2; perhaps TRBD1 as D (6 bases). Trimming shortened V by 10 bases and J by 8 bases, and 20 bases separated the two germline ends. The CDR3 is 13 residues long. Germline lookup yields CDR1 SGHTA and CDR2 FQGNSA. CDR3 protein: CATSGPGTRGYTF. The CDR3 nucleotides read TGTGCCACCAGTGGGCCCGGGACACGCGGCTACACCTTC.

This clonotype was counted many times. This sequence joins TRBV7-2 and TRBJ1-1, with D perhaps TRBD1 (6 bases). The CDR3 is 15 amino acids. Germline V gene lookup returns CDR1 SGHTA and CDR2 FQGNSA. V was trimmed by 5 bases and J by 5 bases, leaving 18 bases between them. The CDR3 DNA is TGTGCCAGCAGCGAGATGGGGGGGGGGCAAACTGAAGCTTTCTTT. Its protein is CASSEMGGGQTEAFF.

A word on this clonotype: This may stem from a read error, because a much larger clone lies one nucleotide away. The rearrangement links TRBV5-4 to TRBJ1-2; possibly TRBD1 for D (5 bases). The CDR3 is 14 amino acids. Looked up from germline, CDR1 is SGHNT and CDR2 is YYREEE (reference sequence). With 0 bases removed from V and 3 bases from J, the gap between germline ends came to 9 bases. In nucleotides, the CDR3 is TGTGCCAGCAGCTTGGGGGGGAAGGACTATGGCTACACCTTC. This sequence encodes CASSLGGKDYGYTF.